Shown below are 26 T cell receptor beta chains from a single sample sequenced in a study of blood T cell repertoires in COVID-19 (dated by TCRdb to 2020 to 2021). The method was the immunoSEQ multiplex PCR assay. TCRdb took over this immuneACCESS table, retaining in-frame rearrangements with V and J assigned. Such tables are incomplete; in checked studies, under half of the missing clones stem from an unresolved V gene, and the remainder is unexplained. This sample has approximately 84,000 clones in its table, and 83% of those were observed once. The top ten constitute around 27% of the sample. Sequencing input: peripheral blood. Receptors were obtained from a woman of 80 years or more with acute or convalescent COVID-19.

The V and J genes are TRBV9 and TRBJ1-4, with D perhaps matching TRBD1 (5 bases). CDR1 is SGDLS and CDR2 is YYNGEE in the germline V gene. Trimming cost V 7 bases and J 8 bases, with 18 bases left between them. The CDR3 consists of 14 residues. The CDR3 DNA follows: TGTGCCAGCGCACCCTCGGGGGTGGGAGAAAAACTGTTTTTT. It is translated as CASAPSGVGEKLFF.

This clone was observed a single time. This chain uses TRBV10-3 with TRBJ1-5, with D unclear. V dropped 0 bases and J dropped 6 bases, with 6 bases sitting between them. Germline CDR1 reads ENHRY; CDR2 reads SYGVKD. The CDR3 runs to 13 residues. CDR3 sequence reads: CAISESEVQPQHF. DNA for the CDR3: TGTGCCATCAGTGAGTCAGAGGTTCAGCCCCAGCATTTT.

With respect to this clone: The germline gene is not matched at one end of the junction; a read error may be the cause. V is TRBV5-1 and J is TRBJ2-1, with TRBD2 as a possible D gene (6 bases). The CDR3 runs 14 residues. Germline CDR1 SGHRS, CDR2 YFSETQ. CDR3 nucleotides: TGCGCCAGCGGCTTGGAGGGACTGTACAATGAGCAGTTCTTC. This translates into CASGLEGLYNEQFF. Complete variable domain (other parts from reference TRBV5-1 and TRBJ2-1): KAGVTQTPRYLIKTRGQQVTLSCSPISGHRSVSWYQQTPGQGLQFLFEYFSETQRNKGNFPGRFSGRQFSNSRSEMNVSTLELGDSALYLCASGLEGLYNEQFFGPGTRLTVL.

The chain has TRBV24-1 and TRBJ2-2; D possibly corresponds to TRBD2 (5 bases). The CDR3 length is 14 residues. V shed 7 bases and J shed 0 bases, with 8 bases lying between them. Germline CDR1 and CDR2: KGHDR and SFDVKD. CDR3 in amino acids: CATREAANTGELFF. The CDR3, as DNA: TGTGCCACCAGGGAGGCAGCGAACACCGGGGAGCTGTTTTTT.

This clone was seen once. The V call is TRBV18, the J call TRBJ2-5, with 12 bases lining up with TRBD2. The CDR3 is 15 residues long. Germline V gene data show CDR1 as KGHSH and CDR2 as LQKENI. J gave up 3 bases and V 5 bases, and 4 bases lay outside the gene matches. The CDR3 sequence is CASSASGREEETQYF. CDR3 nucleotides: TGTGCCAGCTCAGCTAGCGGGAGGGAAGAAGAGACCCAGTACTTC.

The chain combines TRBV12-3 or TRBV12-4 with TRBJ1-1; a possible D gene is TRBD1 (6 bases). Trimming took off 5 bases at V and 9 bases at J, with 13 bases between the two ends. The CDR3 is 12 amino acids. CDR3 loop: CASSGTLGKAFF. The CDR3 nucleotides are TGTGCCAGCAGTGGGACACTTGGGAAAGCTTTCTTT.

This clone was recorded once. The chain recombines TRBV19 with TRBJ2-5, with D perhaps TRBD1 (6 bases). This CDR3 region has 12 residues. With 6 bases removed from V and 5 bases from J, the gap between germline ends came to 10 bases. From germline, CDR1 is LNHDA and CDR2 SQIVND (reference sequence). CDR3 coding DNA: TGTGCCAGTAGGTCCAGGGGTGAGACCCAGTACTTC. This sequence encodes CASRSRGETQYF.

The J gene is TRBJ1-1, the V gene TRBV5-1; 9 bases are shared with TRBD1. The CDR3 totals 16 residues. The germline V gene has CDR1 SGHRS and CDR2 YFSETQ. With 4 bases clipped from V and 0 bases from J, the junction kept 7 bases outside the gene matches. The CDR3 DNA is TGCGCCAGCAGCCCGGACAGGGGCACCATGAACACTGAAGCTTTCTTT. Translating it yields CASSPDRGTMNTEAFF.

The chain employs TRBV21-1 and TRBJ2-7; the table's D call, TRBD1, has no DNA check behind it. TRBV21-1 is a recognized pseudogene. The CDR3 extends over 17 amino acids. The CDR3 region is CASSNGEWDILSYEQYF. The CDR3 DNA reads TGTGCCAGCAGCAACGGGGAATGGGACATCCTCTCCTACGAGCAGTACTTC.

This chain links TRBV27 with TRBJ2-1; TRBD2 matches at 10 bases. The J segment lost 13 bases and the V segment lost 3 bases, leaving 3 bases of the junction unmatched. The CDR3 spans 12 residues. The germline gives CDR1 MNHEY, CDR2 SMNVEV (reference sequence). This chain's CDR3 is CASSLSGRAQFF. In DNA, the CDR3 is TGTGCCAGCAGTTTGAGCGGGAGGGCTCAGTTCTTC.

The rearrangement joins TRBV9 to TRBJ1-1; the D gene is possibly TRBD1 (5 bases). Germline CDR1 reads SGDLS; CDR2 reads YYNGEE. The CDR3 sequence is 14 residues long. Trimming cost V 4 bases and J 2 bases, with 12 bases left between them. In DNA form, the CDR3 reads TGTGCCAGCAGCCCGGGGGGGTTCAACACTGAAGCTTTCTTT. As protein: CASSPGGFNTEAFF.

The V gene is TRBV28, the J gene TRBJ1-5; D is uncertain. Germline CDR1 is MDHEN and CDR2 is SYDVKM. The V end lost 5 bases, the J end lost 1 base, and 3 bases lay between the germline ends. CDR3 length equals 12 residues. CDR3 sequence: CASSRSNQPQHF. The CDR3 DNA follows: TGTGCCAGCAGTCGGAGCAATCAGCCCCAGCATTTT.

This chain's CDR3 is CASSPDIQETQYF. The DNA for the CDR3 is TGCGCCAGCAGCCCGGACATTCAAGAGACCCAGTACTTC. The chain carries TRBV5-1 and TRBJ2-5, with D perhaps matching TRBD1 (5 bases). Germline V gives CDR1 SGHRS, CDR2 YFSETQ. The CDR3 has 13 amino acids. Trimming cost V 4 bases and J 2 bases, with 9 bases left between them.

J is TRBJ1-2 and V is TRBV7-2; the D is unclear. This CDR3 has 13 amino acids. V lost 5 bases, J lost 0 bases, and 7 bases lay in between. The V gene's germline CDR1 is SGHTA and CDR2 FQGNSA. In DNA, the CDR3 is TGTGCCAGCAGCGTCTCGGCTAACTATGGCTACACCTTC. It specifies CASSVSANYGYTF.

As DNA, the CDR3 is TGTGCCAGCAGCCCTCGACAGGGGAATACTGAAGCTTTCTTT. Protein: CASSPRQGNTEAFF. V is TRBV11-3 and J is TRBJ1-1, with TRBD1 identical over 8 bases. After removal of 5 bases from V and 5 bases from J, the junction contained 7 bases not matched to a gene. The germline V gene encodes CDR1 SGHNT and CDR2 YENEEA. This CDR3 region has 14 residues.

V usage is TRBV25-1 and J usage is TRBJ1-1; 9 bases are shared with TRBD1. The CDR3 contains 15 residues. Per germline, CDR1 MGHDK and CDR2 SYGVNS. Trimming at V came to 7 bases and at J to 3 bases, leaving 9 bases not matched to a gene. The CDR3 loop reads CASNKDRGTDTEAFF. CDR3 DNA: TGTGCCAGCAATAAGGACAGGGGAACAGACACTGAAGCTTTCTTT.

The chain is built from TRBV11-2 and TRBJ2-5, with 8 bases fitting TRBD2. V gave up 1 base and J gave up 0 bases; unmatched junction bases: 7. This CDR3 contains 17 residues. Germline lookup yields CDR1 SGHAT and CDR2 FQNNGV. Here the CDR3 reads CASSLVRASGYQETQYF. The DNA for the CDR3 is TGTGCCAGCAGCTTAGTCCGGGCTAGCGGGTACCAAGAGACCCAGTACTTC.

The chain has TRBV10-3 and TRBJ2-5; TRBD2 matches 10 bases. The CDR3 spans 18 residues. In germline, CDR1 is ENHRY, CDR2 SYGVKD. V lost 2 bases and J lost 0; bases outside the gene matches: 9. CDR3 DNA: TGTGCCATCAGTGAGGTATCAAACCTAGCGGGGGACCAAGAGACCCAGTACTTC. This encodes CAISEVSNLAGDQETQYF.

V gene TRBV9 combines with J gene TRBJ2-2; TRBD1 aligns across 9 bases. The V gene end was trimmed by 3 bases and the J gene end by 6 bases; junction bases not matched to a gene: 9. The CDR3 loop spans 16 amino acids. The germline CDR1 and CDR2 sequences are SGDLS and YYNGEE. CDR3 loop: CASSATGTGTPGELFF. The CDR3 bases are TGTGCCAGCAGCGCGACCGGGACAGGGACTCCCGGGGAGCTGTTTTTT. The entire variable domain, with the rest obtained from reference TRBV9 and TRBJ2-2, is as follows: DSGVTQTPKHLITATGQRVTLRCSPRSGDLSVYWYQQSLDQGLQFLIQYYNGEERAKGNILERFSAQQFPDLHSELNLSSLELGDSALYFCASSATGTGTPGELFFGEGSRLTVL.

The V gene is TRBV2, the J gene TRBJ2-6; 7 bases agree with TRBD1. The CDR3 has 16 residues. V shed 6 bases and J 1 base; nucleotides not matched to a gene: 6. The germline V gene encodes CDR1 SNHLY and CDR2 FYNNEI. As DNA, the CDR3 is TGTGCCAGCAGCCCTACAGGGGTATCTGGGGCCAACGTCCTGACTTTC. Protein: CASSPTGVSGANVLTF.

CDR3 DNA: TGTGCCAGCAGCTTAGCGCTAGGCTCCTTGGCAGATACGCAGTATTTT. Translating it yields CASSLALGSLADTQYF. The chain couples TRBV7-2 to TRBJ2-3; no firm D call. Trimming removed 0 bases from V and 4 bases from J, with 14 bases in between. Germline V lookup: CDR1 SGHTA, CDR2 FQGNSA. This CDR3 is 16 amino acids long.

There are a few counts of this clone. CDR3 loop: CASSISGTSFRQETQYF. The CDR3 region has the DNA TGTGCCAGCAGCATCTCCGGGACTAGCTTTCGTCAAGAGACCCAGTACTTC. This chain uses TRBV7-6 with TRBJ2-5, with TRBD2 matching over 9 bases. Germline CDR1 is SGHVS and CDR2 is FNYEAQ. CDR3 length: 17 residues. Losses at the gene ends were 5 bases for V and 2 bases for J; bases not matched to a gene: 12.

This rearrangement joins TRBV19 to TRBJ1-5, with 11 bases that match TRBD1. V lost 5 bases, J lost 6 bases, and 3 bases stayed unmatched. The CDR3 has 14 amino acids. Germline CDR1 and CDR2: LNHDA and SQIVND (reference sequence). CDR3 nucleotides: TGTGCCAGTAGTCGGACAGGGGGCAGTCAGCCCCAGCATTTT. This sequence encodes CASSRTGGSQPQHF.

In DNA, the CDR3 is TGTGCCAGCAGGGGTGATAGCGGGGGCACAGATACGCAGTATTTT. Amino acids: CASRGDSGGTDTQYF. J is TRBJ2-3 and V is TRBV9; 8 bases agree with TRBD2. The CDR3 loop spans 15 amino acids. Germline assignment: CDR1 SGDLS and CDR2 YYNGEE. V lost 5 bases to trimming and J lost 1 base; unmatched junction nucleotides: 6.

Concerning this clone itself: This CDR3 is also generated by other DNA sequences in the sample. The chain couples TRBV2 to TRBJ2-5; D is unresolved. Looked up from germline, CDR1 is SNHLY and CDR2 is FYNNEI. This CDR3 contains 11 residues. V dropped 5 bases and J dropped 2 bases, with 3 bases sitting between them. CDR3 amino acids: CASSPQETQYF. CDR3 sequence (DNA): TGTGCCAGCAGTCCTCAAGAGACCCAGTACTTC.

This clone was found a few times. This chain connects TRBV14 to TRBJ1-2; D unresolved. V lost 4 bases, J lost 3 bases, and 9 bases lay in between. The CDR3 length is 13 residues. Germline V lookup: CDR1 SGHDN, CDR2 FVKESK. The CDR3 DNA follows: TGTGCCAGCAGCCCGGAGGTCCACTATGGCTACACCTTC. Amino acid sequence: CASSPEVHYGYTF.